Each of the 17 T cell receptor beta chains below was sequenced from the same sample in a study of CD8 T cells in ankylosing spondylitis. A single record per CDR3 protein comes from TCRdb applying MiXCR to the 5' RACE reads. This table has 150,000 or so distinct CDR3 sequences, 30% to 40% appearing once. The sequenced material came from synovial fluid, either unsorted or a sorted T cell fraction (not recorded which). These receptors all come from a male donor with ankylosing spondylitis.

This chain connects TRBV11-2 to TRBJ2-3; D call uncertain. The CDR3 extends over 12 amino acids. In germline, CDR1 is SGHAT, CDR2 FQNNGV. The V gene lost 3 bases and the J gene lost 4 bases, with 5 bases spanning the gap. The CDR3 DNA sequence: TGTGCCAGCAGCTTGGTTTCAGATACGCAGTATTTT. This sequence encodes CASSLVSDTQYF.

As DNA, the CDR3 is TGTGCCAGCAGCCAAGATCCCCAGAGAGGCTACACCTTC. Its translation: CASSQDPQRGYTF. The chain uses TRBV14 and TRBJ1-2; unclear D gene. CDR3 length: 13 residues. V shed 0 bases and J shed 8 bases, with 10 bases lying between them. The germline CDR1 and CDR2 sequences are SGHDN and FVKESK.

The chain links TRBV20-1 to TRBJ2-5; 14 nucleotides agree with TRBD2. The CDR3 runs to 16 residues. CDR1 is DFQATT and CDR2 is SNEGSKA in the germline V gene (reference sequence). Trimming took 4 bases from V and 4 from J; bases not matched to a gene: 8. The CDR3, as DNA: TGCAGTGCTATCTCAGGGACTAGCGGGAGCCCAGAGACCCAGTACTTC. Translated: CSAISGTSGSPETQYF.

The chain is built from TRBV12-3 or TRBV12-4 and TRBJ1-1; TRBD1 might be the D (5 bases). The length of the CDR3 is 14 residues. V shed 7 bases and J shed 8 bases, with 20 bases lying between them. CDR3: CASTPGFGRDEAFF. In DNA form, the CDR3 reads TGTGCCAGCACCCCTGGGTTCGGTAGGGACGAAGCTTTCTTT.

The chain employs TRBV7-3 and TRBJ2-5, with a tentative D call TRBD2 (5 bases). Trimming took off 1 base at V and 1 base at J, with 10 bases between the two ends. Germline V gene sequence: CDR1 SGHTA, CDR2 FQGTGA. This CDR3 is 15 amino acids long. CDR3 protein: CASSLSGRPQETQYF. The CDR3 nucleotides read TGTGCCAGCAGCTTAAGCGGGCGGCCCCAAGAGACCCAGTACTTC.

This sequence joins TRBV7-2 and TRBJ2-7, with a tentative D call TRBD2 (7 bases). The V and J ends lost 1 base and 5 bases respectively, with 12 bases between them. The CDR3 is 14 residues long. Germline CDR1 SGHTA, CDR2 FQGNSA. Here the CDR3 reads CASSLVGGAHEQYF. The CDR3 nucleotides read TGTGCCAGCAGCTTAGTGGGGGGGGCCCACGAGCAGTACTTC.

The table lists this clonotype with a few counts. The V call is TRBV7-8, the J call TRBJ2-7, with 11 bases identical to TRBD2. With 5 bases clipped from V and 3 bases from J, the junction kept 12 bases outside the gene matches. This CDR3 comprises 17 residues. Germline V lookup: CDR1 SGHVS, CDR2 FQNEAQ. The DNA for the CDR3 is TGTGCCAGCAGCGTTTTCTTTGTAGCGGGAGGGGTCTACGAGCAGTACTTC. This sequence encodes CASSVFFVAGGVYEQYF.

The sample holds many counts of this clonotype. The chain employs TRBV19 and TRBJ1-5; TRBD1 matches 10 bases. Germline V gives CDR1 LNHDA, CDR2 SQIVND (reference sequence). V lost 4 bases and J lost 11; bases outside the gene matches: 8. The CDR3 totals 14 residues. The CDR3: CASSRTDRGMTQHF. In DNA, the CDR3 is TGTGCCAGTAGTAGAACGGACAGGGGGATGACCCAGCATTTT.

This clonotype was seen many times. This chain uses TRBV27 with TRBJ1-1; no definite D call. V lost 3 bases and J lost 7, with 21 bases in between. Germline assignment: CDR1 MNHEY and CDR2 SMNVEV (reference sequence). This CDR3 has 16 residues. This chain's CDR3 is CASSLSVGMDRHEAFF. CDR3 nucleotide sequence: TGTGCCAGCAGTTTGTCGGTCGGAATGGATAGACATGAAGCTTTCTTT.

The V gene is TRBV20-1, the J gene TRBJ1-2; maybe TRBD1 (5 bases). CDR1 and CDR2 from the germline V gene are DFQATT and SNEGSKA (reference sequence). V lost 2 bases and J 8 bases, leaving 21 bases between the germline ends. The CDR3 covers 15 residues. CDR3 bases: TGCAGTGCTAGACCCACACCCCCAGGGTCCGAAGGCTACACCTTC. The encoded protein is CSARPTPPGSEGYTF.

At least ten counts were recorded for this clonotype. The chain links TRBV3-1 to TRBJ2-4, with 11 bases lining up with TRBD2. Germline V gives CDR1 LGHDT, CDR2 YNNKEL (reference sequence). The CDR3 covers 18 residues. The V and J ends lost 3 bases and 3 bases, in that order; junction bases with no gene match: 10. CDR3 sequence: CASSQSLAGAVGKNIQYF. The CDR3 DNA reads TGTGCCAGCAGCCAGTCACTAGCGGGAGCCGTGGGCAAAAACATTCAGTACTTC.

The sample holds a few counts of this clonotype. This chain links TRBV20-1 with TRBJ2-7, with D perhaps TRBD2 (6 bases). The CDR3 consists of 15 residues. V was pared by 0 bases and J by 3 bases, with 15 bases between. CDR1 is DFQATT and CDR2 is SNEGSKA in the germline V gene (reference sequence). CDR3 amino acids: CSAREGRGGIYEQYF. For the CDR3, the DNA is TGCAGTGCTAGAGAAGGGCGGGGAGGAATCTACGAGCAGTACTTC.

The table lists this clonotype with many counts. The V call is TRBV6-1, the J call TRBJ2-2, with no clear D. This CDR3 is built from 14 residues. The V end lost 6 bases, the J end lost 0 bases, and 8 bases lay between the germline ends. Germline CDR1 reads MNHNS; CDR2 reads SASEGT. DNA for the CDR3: TGTGCCAGCAGGACCTCTCCGAACACCGGGGAGCTGTTTTTT. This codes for CASRTSPNTGELFF.

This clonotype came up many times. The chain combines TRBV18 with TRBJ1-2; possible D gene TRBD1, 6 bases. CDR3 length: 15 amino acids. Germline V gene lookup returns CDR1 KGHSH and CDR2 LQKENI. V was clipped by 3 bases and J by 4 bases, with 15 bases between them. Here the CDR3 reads CASSPPDRSIYGYTF. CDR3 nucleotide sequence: TGTGCCAGCTCACCCCCGGACAGATCTATCTATGGCTACACCTTC.

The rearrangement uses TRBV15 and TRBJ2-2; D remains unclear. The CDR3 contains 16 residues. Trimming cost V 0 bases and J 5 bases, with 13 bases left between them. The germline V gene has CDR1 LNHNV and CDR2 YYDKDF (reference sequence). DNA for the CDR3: TGTGCCACCAGCAGAGATCATCAGTTCGCTACCGGGGAGCTGTTTTTT. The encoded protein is CATSRDHQFATGELFF.

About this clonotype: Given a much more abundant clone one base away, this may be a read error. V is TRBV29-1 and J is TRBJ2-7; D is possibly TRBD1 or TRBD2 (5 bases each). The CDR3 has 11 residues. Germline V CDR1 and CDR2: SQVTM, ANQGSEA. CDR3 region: CSVGGVYDQYF. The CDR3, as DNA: TGCAGCGTTGGAGGGGTTTACGACCAGTACTTC.

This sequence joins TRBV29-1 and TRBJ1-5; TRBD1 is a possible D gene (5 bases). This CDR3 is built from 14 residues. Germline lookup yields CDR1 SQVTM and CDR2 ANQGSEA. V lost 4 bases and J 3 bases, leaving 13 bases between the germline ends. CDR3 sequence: CSVGADSYNQPQHF. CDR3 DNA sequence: TGCAGCGTTGGGGCCGACAGTTACAATCAGCCCCAGCATTTT.